This TCR beta chain is drawn from a study of cytomegalovirus exposure and HLA in healthy donors (dated by TCRdb to about 2017). Regarding the research as a whole: According to an earlier analysis of a few hundred of the donors, about 170 million T cells yielded approximately 120 million unique TCR beta sequences and around 280 Gb of sequence data. Roughly 300 gigabases of sequencing data and roughly 81 million unique TCR sequences made up an early release that covered approximately 650 HLA-typed donors. Among the roughly 400 genotyped donors, about 85% belonged to the genetic ancestry cluster associated with self-reported Caucasian donors. The study was designed to test whether signatures of past pathogen exposure could be identified by cataloging public T cell receptors. Using immunosequencing, the study profiled T cell repertoires from about 610 subjects and related those repertoires to cytomegalovirus serostatus. Besides the first cohort of approximately 670 subjects, a separate validation cohort made up of over 95 different subjects was used. High-throughput TCR immunosequencing, statistical association of individual TCRs with disease status, and machine learning were combined to predict cytomegalovirus infection status. A later analysis re-analyzed previously published TCR beta repertoires from roughly 690 donors and added high-resolution HLA genotyping to study TCR occurrence patterns. The later analysis used no new phenotypic data to find candidate immune exposures, relying instead on TCR beta sequences and their occurrence across donors. In an earlier analysis of more than 550 of the donors, high-throughput TCR beta sequencing was used to judge whether each TCR beta V gene segment behaved as functional or pseudogenic. Alongside the repertoire data, information on donor age, sex, ethnicity and CMV serostatus was compiled. A later genetic analysis used genome-wide SNP genotypes for about three fifths of the roughly 700 donors, treating that subset as a discovery cohort. All discovery cohort repertoires had been generated on a single sequencing platform. Both class I and class II loci were covered by HLA typing, at four-digit resolution. Typing coverage differed by locus: A, B, C, DRB1 and DQB1 were typed in about 629-640 donors, DQA1 in 522, DPA1 in some 570, and DPB1 in 400 to 490. Because of strong linkage in the cohort, roughly five DR-DQ haplotypes were treated as single units for association and clustering. On average, approximately 250,000 unique TCR beta nucleotide sequences were sequenced per donor among some 420 genotyped donors of the cohort, with roughly 18% of those sequences being non-productive. Results the study describes overall, beyond this receptor: Assigning TCR associations to individual alleles was difficult when HLA alleles, especially DR and DQ, strongly co-occurred. The sequencing pipeline was judged likely to have produced a cluster of highly shared sequence variants as a technical artifact. Presence/absence analyses assumed roughly uniform sequencing depth across donors, an assumption that may not hold. A later analysis found that TCR association rates varied across HLA loci, with DRB1 alleles showing the most associated TCRs and HLA-C alleles the fewest. In an earlier analysis of approximately 590 of the donors, most TCR beta V segments appeared in productive rearrangements about 87% or about 30% of the time, broadly matching IMGT annotations. Three of the identified cytomegalovirus-associated TCR beta chains were confirmed in vitro to be specific for cytomegalovirus antigens. The study gave a list of around 170 TCR beta chains associated with cytomegalovirus. Across donors, most TCR sequences were observed very rarely, whereas some public TCRs were present in many individuals. The authors suggested that the approach could potentially be extended to other disease states and immunological phenotypes. A later analysis found that HLA-associated TCR beta chains were more clonally expanded and had lower generation probabilities than equally common non-associated chains. In this cohort, only TCR beta chains were sequenced, and detectable features were limited by the absence of alpha or paired-chain data. Because the 87-base-pair reads could not distinguish some IMGT-functional V segments, including TRBV6-2 and TRBV6-3, those segments were excluded. In a later genetic analysis, fewer N-insertions in productive TCRs were reported among donors in an Asian-associated ancestry cluster than the roughly 700-donor mean. In a later analysis, about 16,000 TCR beta sequences were associated with specific HLA alleles at a false discovery rate of 0.05. A later analysis found that most CMV-associated TCR beta chains appeared HLA-restricted, with HLA associations seemingly driven largely by CMV exposure. Seventeen rarely observed V segments, including chromosome 9 orphons, were excluded from the earlier analysis of 550 to 700 of the donors because counts were too low. A further reported finding was that TCR beta sequences accurately predicted the HLA-A and HLA-B alleles for most subjects in the first cohort. Immune exposure information for the cohort was limited to CMV serostatus. In a later analysis, several top co-occurrence clusters were reported to appear linked to parvovirus B19, influenza, CMV and Epstein-Barr virus. HLA typing was unavailable for some donors at each locus, so association tests used only the typed subset. In both the original and validation cohorts, the classifier was reported to diagnose cytomegalovirus status with high specificity and sensitivity. V-gene and J-gene trimming of TCR beta chains was associated with a missense DCLRE1C variant in a later genetic analysis, and the association was replicated in an independent cohort. Linkage disequilibrium might explain the correlated functional status among segregating V segments, but an unknown experimental factor could not be excluded.

The cohort was made up of 666 healthy bone marrow donors. At the time of sampling, every cohort member was nominally healthy, though immune exposures that went unrecorded were likely present. The donor tested CMV seronegative and was one of the 352 seronegative cohort members. Each donor provided a peripheral blood sample, and peripheral blood mononuclear cells were used for TCR beta sequencing. Genomic DNA was extracted from the blood cell samples with the Qiagen DNeasy Blood Extraction Kit. As encoded in the germline V gene (reference sequence), CDR1 is GTSNPN while CDR2 is SVGIG. The trim is 5 bases for V and 2 bases for J, with a gap of 13 bases between the germline ends. The CDR3 numbers 14 residues from cysteine through phenylalanine. The DNA shown is the 42-base CDR3, in frame from base 1. A word on this clone: There is no known antigen for this receptor. Base qualities are not recorded, but no much larger clone differs from it by a single base.

The receptor library was made with the immunoSEQ multiplex PCR assay. The multiplex PCR relied on a mix of 60 forward primers for TCR Vbeta segments and 13 reverse primers for TCR Jbeta segments. A multiplex PCR assay on genomic DNA amplified the CDR3 region of rearranged TCR beta genes. Amplified TCR beta libraries were sequenced as 87-base-pair reads on the Illumina HiSeq System. In the source study's methods: A later analysis counted 65 million to 90 million unique TCR beta chains across the 670 or so repertoires, and 10 million to 11 million of these chains were shared by at least two donors. To remove PCR and sequencing errors, raw reads were error-corrected and collapsed into unique sequences using a nearest-neighbor algorithm that merged closely related sequences. V, D and J gene segments were assigned by aligning CDR3 sequences to IMGT reference sequences. For a sequence to be retained, a match of at least six nucleotides to both a V gene segment and a J gene segment was required. Rearrangements were classified as productive when the CDR3 lacked stop codons and remained in frame with V and J, and all other rearrangements were classified as non-productive. CDR3 was defined by IMGT convention, running from the second conserved V-encoded cysteine to the conserved J-encoded phenylalanine. The earlier analysis of 450 to 750 of the donors excluded any sequence lacking an unambiguous match to a single V gene segment. An earlier analysis of a few hundred of the donors classified V segments as functional when productive rearrangements were above 56.7% and as segregating when the standard deviation between donors was above 5%. A statistical classification framework was built to diagnose cytomegalovirus status from the catalog of TCR beta chain sequences. In a later analysis, TCR nucleotide sequences were compared against IMGT/GENE-DB human TR gene sequences so that V and J genes could be assigned. Using the TCRdist pipeline, a later analysis assigned CDR3 sequences along with most-parsimonious VDJ recombination scenarios. In a later analysis, every TCR beta chain was defined by the combination of its CDR3 amino acid sequence and its V-gene family, and reads without a unique V-gene family were dropped. In a later analysis, fewer than 650 highly shared, low-generation-probability nucleotide sequences were removed to address suspected cross-contamination and a sequencing artifact. For each public chain, a later analysis derived a clonal expansion index from normalized ranks of inferred template counts within each repertoire. Generation probabilities in a later analysis came from a VDJ recombination model fitted to out-of-frame rearrangements, and those results were checked against IGoR. In a later analysis, TCR-TCR, TCR-HLA and TCR-CMV co-occurrence was scored with hypergeometric tests, and a repertoire-size bias correction was applied to TCR pairs. False discovery rates were estimated in a later analysis by permuting HLA or CMV assignments 20 times. In a later analysis, co-occurring TCRs were grouped using DBSCAN, and TCRdist sequence similarity was added for clustering within HLA-allele-positive subsets. Repertoires with fewer than 30,000 or more than 120,000 public chains were left out of co-occurrence clustering, as were about five repertoires with anomalous nucleotide sharing. Not all clones reach the TCRdb copy of this immuneACCESS table, which keeps in-frame sequences only. Checked studies attribute under half of the gap to unresolved V genes and leave the rest unexplained. The D gene and trimming were derived from the DNA, and the V and J assignments and clone size from that table. Here the sample has roughly 90,000 clones; 84% occur a single time. The biggest ten clones account for around 2.3% of the sample.

The sample comprised PBMCs. The chain is assembled from TRBV30 and TRBJ1-3; perhaps TRBD1 is the D gene, with 5 bases matching. This TCR derives from a man aged 18 to 29 in good health and CMV-seronegative. The CDR3 corresponds to CAWDGRGAGNTIYF. The DNA sequence is given as TGTGCCTGGGACGGGAGGGGTGCTGGAAACACCATATATTTT.